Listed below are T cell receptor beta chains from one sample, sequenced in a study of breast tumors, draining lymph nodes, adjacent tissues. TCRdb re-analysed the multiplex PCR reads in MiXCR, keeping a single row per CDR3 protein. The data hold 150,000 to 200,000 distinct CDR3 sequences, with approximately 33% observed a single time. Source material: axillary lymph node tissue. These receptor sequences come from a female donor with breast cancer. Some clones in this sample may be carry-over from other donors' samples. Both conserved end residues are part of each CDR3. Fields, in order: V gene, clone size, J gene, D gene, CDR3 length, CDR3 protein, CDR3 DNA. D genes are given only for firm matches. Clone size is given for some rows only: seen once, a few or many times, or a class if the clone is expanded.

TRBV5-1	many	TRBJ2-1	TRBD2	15	CASSPTTGTSLEQFF	TGCGCCAGCAGCCCCACGACCGGGACTAGCCTTGAGCAGTTCTTC
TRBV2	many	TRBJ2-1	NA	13	CASSRQAYNEQFF	TGTGCCAGCAGTCGACAGGCCTACAATGAGCAGTTCTTC
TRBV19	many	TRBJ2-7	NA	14	CASSWRPSDLEQYF	TGTGCCAGTAGTTGGCGGCCCTCCGATCTGGAGCAGTACTTC
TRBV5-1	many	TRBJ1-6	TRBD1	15	CASSSRQGPNSPLHF	TGCGCCAGCAGCTCCAGACAGGGGCCGAATTCACCCCTCCACTTT
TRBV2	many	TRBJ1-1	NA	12	CASSVLNTEAFF	TGTGCCAGCAGTGTCCTGAACACTGAAGCTTTCTTT
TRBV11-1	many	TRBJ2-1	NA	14	CASSITHSYNEQFF	TGTGCCAGCAGCATAACCCACTCCTACAATGAGCAGTTCTTC
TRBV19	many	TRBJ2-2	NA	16	CASSIEPTVSTGELFF	TGTGCCAGTAGTATAGAACCCACCGTGAGCACCGGGGAGCTGTTTTTT
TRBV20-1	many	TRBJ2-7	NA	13	CSARDRSGYEQYF	TGCAGTGCTAGAGATCGTAGTGGTTACGAGCAGTACTTC
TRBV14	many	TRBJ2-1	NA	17	CASSQERLPRIYNEQFF	TGTGCCAGCAGCCAAGAGAGACTCCCTAGGATATACAATGAGCAGTTCTTC
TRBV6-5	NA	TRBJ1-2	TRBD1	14	CASSSQGGLYGHTF	TGTGCCAGCAGTTCCCAGGGGGGACTCTATGGTCACACCTTC
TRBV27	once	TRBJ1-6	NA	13	CASSPQGHSPLHF	TGTGCCAGCAGTCCCCAGGGACATTCACCCCTCCACTTT
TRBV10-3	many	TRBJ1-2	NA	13	CAISESSSYGYTF	TGTGCCATCAGTGAGTCTTCCAGCTATGGCTACACCTTC
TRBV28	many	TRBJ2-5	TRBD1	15	CATGAQGQGKKTQYF	TGTGCCACCGGGGCCCAAGGACAGGGTAAAAAGACCCAGTACTTC
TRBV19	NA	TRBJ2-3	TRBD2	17	CASSLGTSGASTDTQYF	TGTGCCAGTAGTTTGGGGACTAGCGGGGCGAGCACAGATACGCAGTATTTT
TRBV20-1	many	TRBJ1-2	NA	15	CSARGHTLANYGYTF	TGCAGTGCTAGAGGACACACGTTAGCTAACTATGGCTACACCTTC
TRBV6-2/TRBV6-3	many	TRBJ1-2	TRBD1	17	CASSKQRTGALIYGYTF	TGTGCCAGCAGCAAACAACGGACAGGGGCCCTCATCTATGGCTACACCTTC
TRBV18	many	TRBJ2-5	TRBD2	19	CASSPAGQTNSGSRETQYF	TGTGCCAGCTCACCGGCAGGACAGACTAATAGCGGGAGTAGAGAGACCCAGTACTTC
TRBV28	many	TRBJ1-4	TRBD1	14	CASSSGGGNEKLFF	TGTGCCAGCAGTTCAGGGGGAGGTAATGAAAAACTGTTTTTT
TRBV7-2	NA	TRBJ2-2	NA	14	CASSLEIASGELFF	TGTGCCAGCAGCTTAGAAATAGCGTCGGGGGAGCTGTTTTTT
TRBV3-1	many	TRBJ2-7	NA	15	CASSQATESSYEQYF	TGTGCCAGCAGCCAAGCAACGGAGAGCTCCTACGAGCAGTACTTC
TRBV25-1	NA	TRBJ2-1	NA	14	CASSPTGSYSEQLF	TGTGCCAGCAGTCCTACAGGGTCCTACAGTGAGCAGCTCTTC
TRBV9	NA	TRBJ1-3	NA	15	CASSRAPYSGNTIYF	TGTGCCAGCAGCCGCGCCCCCTACTCTGGAAACACCATATATTTT
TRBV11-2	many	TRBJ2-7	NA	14	CASSLGVGDYEQYF	TGTGCCAGCAGCTTAGGGGTGGGAGACTACGAGCAGTACTTC
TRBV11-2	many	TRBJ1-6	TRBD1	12	CASSSLQGPLHF	TGTGCCAGCAGCTCATTACAGGGGCCCCTCCACTTT
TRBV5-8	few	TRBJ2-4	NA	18	CASSQDLGSRLAKNIQYF	TGTGCCAGCAGCCAAGATCTTGGTTCTCGTCTAGCCAAAAACATTCAGTACTTC
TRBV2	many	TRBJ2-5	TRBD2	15	CASNLGTGGKETQYF	TGTGCCAGCAATCTGGGGACGGGGGGAAAGGAGACCCAGTACTTC
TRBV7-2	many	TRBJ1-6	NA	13	CASSLRWATPLHF	TGTGCCAGCAGCTTAAGGTGGGCTACACCCCTCCACTTT
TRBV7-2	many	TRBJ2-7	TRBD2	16	CASSAGVTAASYEQYF	TGTGCCAGCAGCGCGGGGGTAACAGCGGCTTCCTACGAGCAGTACTTC
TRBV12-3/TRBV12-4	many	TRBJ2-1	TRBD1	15	CASRPPGQPYNEQFF	TGTGCCAGCAGGCCACCGGGACAGCCATACAATGAGCAGTTCTTC
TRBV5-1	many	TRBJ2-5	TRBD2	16	CASSLGTSGRGETQYF	TGCGCCAGCAGCTTAGGGACTAGCGGGAGAGGGGAGACCCAGTACTTC
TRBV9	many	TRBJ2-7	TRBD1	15	CASSPQTGGLWEQYF	TGTGCCAGCAGCCCACAGACAGGGGGACTTTGGGAGCAGTACTTC
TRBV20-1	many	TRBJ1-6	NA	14	CSARRFQGNSPLHF	TGCAGTGCTAGAAGGTTCCAGGGGAATTCACCCCTCCACTTT
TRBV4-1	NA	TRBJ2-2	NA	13	CASSGRGAGELFF	TGCGCCAGCAGCGGGAGGGGGGCCGGGGAGCTGTTTTTT
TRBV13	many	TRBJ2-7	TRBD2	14	CASSLTSGSYEQYF	TGTGCCAGCAGCTTGACTAGCGGGAGCTACGAGCAGTACTTC
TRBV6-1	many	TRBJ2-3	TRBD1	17	CASSRGQGAWPTDTQYF	TGTGCCAGCAGCAGGGGGCAGGGGGCCTGGCCCACAGATACGCAGTATTTT
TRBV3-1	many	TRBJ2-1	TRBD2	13	CASSPTFGGRQFF	TGTGCCAGCAGCCCGACCTTTGGCGGGAGACAGTTCTTC
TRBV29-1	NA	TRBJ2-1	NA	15	CSVVQVFTFYNEQFF	TGCAGCGTTGTACAAGTGTTCACTTTCTACAATGAGCAGTTCTTC
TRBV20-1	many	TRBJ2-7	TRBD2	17	CSARDPRTSGSSYEQYF	TGCAGTGCTAGAGATCCCCGGACTAGCGGAAGCTCCTACGAGCAGTACTTC
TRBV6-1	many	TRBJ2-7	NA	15	CASSLPQGTGHEQYF	TGTGCCAGCAGCCTACCCCAGGGTACGGGGCACGAGCAGTACTTC
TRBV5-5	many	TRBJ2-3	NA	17	CASSLISGTLGSDTQYF	TGTGCCAGCAGCTTAATTTCCGGGACATTAGGGTCGGATACGCAGTATTTT
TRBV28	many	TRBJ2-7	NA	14	CASDKGLSGYEQYF	TGTGCCAGCGACAAGGGGCTTTCGGGATACGAGCAGTACTTC
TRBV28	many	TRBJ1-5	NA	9	CATGQPQHF	TGTGCCACGGGTCAGCCCCAGCATTTT
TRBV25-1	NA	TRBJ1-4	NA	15	CASSRYRATNEKLFF	TGTGCCAGCAGTAGGTACAGGGCAACCAATGAAAAACTGTTTTTT
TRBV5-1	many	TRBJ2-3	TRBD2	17	CASSLAPTSGGKDTQYF	TGCGCCAGCAGCTTGGCCCCAACTAGCGGGGGCAAAGATACGCAGTATTTT
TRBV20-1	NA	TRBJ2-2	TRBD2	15	CSARTSGGPRGELFF	TGCAGTGCTAGAACTAGCGGGGGGCCGCGCGGGGAGCTGTTTTTT
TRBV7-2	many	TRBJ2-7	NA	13	CASKTAKPGEQYF	TGTGCCAGCAAGACAGCTAAACCGGGGGAGCAGTACTTC
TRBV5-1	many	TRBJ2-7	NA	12	CASSLNGNEQYF	TGCGCCAGCAGCCTTAACGGGAACGAGCAGTACTTC
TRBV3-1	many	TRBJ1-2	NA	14	CASSQEVQSYGYTF	TGTGCCAGCAGCCAAGAGGTCCAGTCCTATGGCTACACCTTC
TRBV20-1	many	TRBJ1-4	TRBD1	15	CSAWDSLATNEKLFF	TGCAGTGCTTGGGACAGCCTAGCAACTAATGAAAAACTGTTTTTT
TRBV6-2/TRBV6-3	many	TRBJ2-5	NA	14	CASSYSGVLGTQYF	TGTGCCAGCAGTTACTCGGGGGTCCTGGGGACCCAGTACTTC
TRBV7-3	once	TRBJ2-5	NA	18	CASSSPRWGRGTGETQYF	TGTGCCAGCAGCTCCCCTAGATGGGGGCGCGGGACGGGAGAGACCCAGTACTTC
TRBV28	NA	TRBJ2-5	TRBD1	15	CASSLQGAGRETQYF	TGTGCCAGCAGCCTCCAGGGGGCGGGGAGGGAGACCCAGTACTTC
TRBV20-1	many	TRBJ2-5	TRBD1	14	CSASTGVFQETQYF	TGCAGTGCCTCTACAGGGGTTTTCCAAGAGACCCAGTACTTC
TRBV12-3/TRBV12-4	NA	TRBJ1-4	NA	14	CASTFRTTNEKLFF	TGTGCCAGCACATTCCGGACAACTAATGAAAAACTGTTTTTT
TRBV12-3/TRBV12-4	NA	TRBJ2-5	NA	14	CASSHLGQGEAQYF	TGTGCCAGCAGTCACCTGGGGCAGGGAGAGGCCCAGTACTTC
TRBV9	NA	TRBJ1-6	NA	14	CACSVEARSSPLHF	TGTGCCTGCAGCGTAGAGGCAAGGAGTTCACCCCTCCACTTT
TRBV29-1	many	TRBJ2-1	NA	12	CSGERGANEQFF	TGCAGCGGCGAACGGGGGGCCAATGAGCAGTTCTTC
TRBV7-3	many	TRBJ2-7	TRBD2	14	CASSRTSGAYEQYF	TGTGCCAGCAGCCGGACTAGCGGGGCCTACGAGCAGTACTTC
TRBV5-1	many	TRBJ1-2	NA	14	CASSLESTAFGYTF	TGCGCCAGCAGCTTAGAGTCGACAGCCTTCGGCTACACCTTC